This T cell receptor (beta chain) stems from a study of cytomegalovirus exposure and HLA in healthy donors. Study-wide results and caveats: Presence/absence analyses rested on an assumption that sequencing depth was roughly uniform across donors. 87-base-pair reads could not separate some V segments, including TRBV6-2 and TRBV6-3. In an earlier analysis, most TCR beta V segments were productive about 87% or about 30% of the time.

This clone was seen only once. Its antigen remains unidentified. This CDR3 is built from 13 residues. Germline CDR1 reads SNHLY; CDR2 reads FYNNEI. The ends lost 3 bases at V and 7 bases at J; junction bases unmatched: 5. A multiplex PCR was run with 60 Vbeta primers and 13 Jbeta primers. Measured with immunoSEQ multiplex PCR; TCRdb has only the in-frame clones, and not every one. The sample records around 120,000 clones, over 70% being singletons. The TCR sequence derives from a woman between 18 and 29 years old in good health and CMV-seronegative. Input material: PBMCs. J is TRBJ2-5 and V is TRBV2, with 7 bases that match TRBD1. CDR3 nucleotides: TGTGCCAGCAGTGATTGGACAGGCGGGACCCAGTACTTC. It encodes CASSDWTGGTQYF.